This is a list of T cell receptor beta chains from one sample in a study of Ad26.COV2.S vaccination and SARS-CoV-2 variants. Clones were read by immunoSEQ multiplex PCR, and TCRdb kept only the in-frame ones, dropping some. The sample includes 300,000 to 400,000 clones, 92% of them seen just once. Here the sequenced sample was peripheral blood, taken after recovery from COVID-19. The receptor source for this set is a human donor who had recovered from COVID-19. Each CDR3 is given with its conserved first and last residue. A D gene is named only where the DNA matches it firmly. The size field is filled for only some rows; it gives once, few, many or a size class.

j_gene,abundance,v_gene,d_gene,CDR3aa,CDR3nt
TRBJ2-7,NA,TRBV29-1,NA,CSVGRSYEQYF,TGCAGCGTGGGCCGATCCTACGAGCAGTACTTC
TRBJ2-2,NA,TRBV7-2,NA,CASSPNGASAGELFF,TGTGCCAGCAGCCCGAACGGGGCTAGCGCCGGGGAGCTGTTTTTT
TRBJ1-1,NA,TRBV7-3,NA,CASSLIRQRQTNTEAFF,TGTGCCAGCAGCTTAATCCGACAGCGACAGACGAACACTGAAGCTTTCTTT
TRBJ1-2,NA,TRBV6-5,NA,CASSYTGEWVYGYTF,TGTGCCAGCAGTTATACAGGAGAATGGGTCTATGGCTACACCTTC
TRBJ2-4,NA,TRBV6-1,NA,CASSETRTAGNIQYF,TGTGCCAGCAGTGAGACTCGGACAGCGGGGAACATTCAGTACTTC
TRBJ1-2,NA,TRBV5-1,NA,CASSFDRANYGYTF,TGCGCCAGCAGCTTCGACAGAGCTAACTATGGCTACACCTTC
TRBJ2-7,NA,TRBV4-1,TRBD2,CASSPSGGTYEQYF,TGCGCCAGCAGCCCTAGCGGGGGAACCTACGAGCAGTACTTC
TRBJ1-1,NA,TRBV18,NA,CASSPRPGDEPEAFF,TGTGCCAGCTCACCACGACCGGGGGATGAGCCTGAAGCTTTCTTT
TRBJ2-5,NA,TRBV10-2,NA,CASSGPDLKRRTQYF,TGCGCCAGCAGTGGACCAGACCTAAAACGAAGGACCCAGTACTTC
TRBJ2-3,NA,TRBV19,NA,CASSFTDTQYF,TGTGCCAGTAGCTTTACAGATACGCAGTATTTT
TRBJ2-7,NA,TRBV11-2,NA,CASSLDQGEQYF,TGTGCCAGCAGCTTAGATCAGGGCGAGCAGTACTTC
TRBJ1-3,NA,TRBV5-4,NA,CASSFWGTGNTIYF,TGTGCCAGCAGCTTTTGGGGGACTGGAAACACCATATATTTT
TRBJ2-2,NA,TRBV4-3,NA,CASSRYQRLAPTDGELFF,TGCGCCAGCAGCCGGTACCAACGTCTAGCGCCAACAGACGGGGAGCTGTTTTTT
TRBJ1-4,once,TRBV13,NA,CASSSIRAIEKLFF,TGTGCCAGCAGCTCTATCCGGGCCATAGAAAAACTGTTTTTT
TRBJ2-1,NA,TRBV7-2,NA,CASSLARVGQGSYNEQFF,TGTGCCAGCAGCTTAGCGAGGGTGGGGCAGGGGTCCTACAATGAGCAGTTCTTC
TRBJ1-2,once,TRBV12-5,NA,CASGRGAGNGYTF,TGTGCTAGTGGTCGGGGAGCGGGGAATGGCTACACCTTC
TRBJ2-3,NA,TRBV11-2,NA,CASSFTGSTDTQYF,TGTGCCAGCAGCTTCACGGGGAGCACAGATACGCAGTATTTT
TRBJ2-7,once,TRBV6-5,NA,CASSYSLSGTSYEQYF,TGTGCCAGCAGTTACTCGTTGTCAGGAACTTCCTACGAGCAGTACTTC
TRBJ1-3,NA,TRBV14,NA,CASSQEGLLWGRNTIYF,TGTGCCAGCAGCCAAGAAGGTCTTCTCTGGGGGCGCAACACCATATATTTT
TRBJ1-5,NA,TRBV6-2/TRBV6-3,TRBD1,CASSYDSWTGSYSNQPQHF,TGTGCCAGCAGTTATGATAGTTGGACAGGGTCATATAGCAATCAGCCCCAGCATTTT
TRBJ2-2,NA,TRBV19,NA,CASIRSGFGTGELFF,TGTGCCAGCATCAGGTCAGGGTTCGGCACCGGGGAGCTGTTTTTT
TRBJ2-7,NA,TRBV12-5,NA,CASGLPSYEQYF,TGTGCTAGTGGTTTGCCATCCTACGAGCAGTACTTC
TRBJ2-3,once,TRBV4-2,NA,CASSQSTDTQYF,TGTGCCAGCAGCCAATCCACAGATACGCAGTATTTT
TRBJ1-5,NA,TRBV10-3,NA,CAISESSGFEGSQPQHF,TGTGCCATCAGTGAGTCGTCGGGGTTCGAGGGTAGTCAGCCCCAGCATTTT
TRBJ2-3,NA,TRBV29-1,NA,CSGDKGRADTQYF,TGCAGCGGGGACAAAGGGCGCGCAGATACGCAGTATTTT
TRBJ1-2,NA,TRBV4-3,NA,CASSQDKYDGYTF,TGCGCCAGCAGCCAAGATAAGTACGATGGCTACACCTTC
TRBJ1-2,NA,TRBV27,NA,CASSLSGLRTYGYTF,TGTGCCAGCAGTTTATCGGGACTCCGAACCTATGGCTACACCTTC
TRBJ2-4,NA,TRBV27,NA,CASSLAQTVAKNIQYF,TGTGCCAGCAGTTTAGCCCAGACCGTAGCCAAAAACATTCAGTACTTC
TRBJ2-7,NA,TRBV4-1,NA,CASSQDGNEQYF,TGCGCCAGCAGCCAAGATGGAAACGAGCAGTACTTC
TRBJ2-7,NA,TRBV25-1,NA,CASSMRGNEQYF,TGTGCCAGCAGTATGAGGGGGAACGAGCAGTACTTC
TRBJ1-2,NA,TRBV4-1,TRBD1,CASKGGQGGYTF,TGCGCCAGCAAGGGTGGACAGGGCGGCTACACCTTC
TRBJ1-6,NA,TRBV19,NA,CASSIDGTGRGSPLHF,TGTGCCAGTAGTATTGATGGAACGGGAAGAGGATCACCCCTCCACTTT
TRBJ1-5,NA,TRBV27,NA,CASSPQTAWEPQHF,TGTGCCAGCAGTCCACAGACGGCCTGGGAGCCCCAGCATTTT
TRBJ1-2,once,TRBV10-3,NA,CAISESFRQDYGYTF,TGTGCCATCAGTGAGTCCTTTAGACAGGACTATGGCTACACCTTC
TRBJ2-3,NA,TRBV10-3,NA,CAISERRGGPDTQYF,TGTGCCATCAGTGAAAGACGGGGTGGTCCGGATACGCAGTATTTT
TRBJ2-1,NA,TRBV7-3,TRBD2,CASRSGLAGNEQFF,TGTGCCAGCAGATCGGGACTAGCGGGGAATGAGCAGTTCTTC
TRBJ1-1,NA,TRBV7-8,NA,CASSLKVNTEAFF,TGTGCCAGCAGCTTGAAAGTGAACACTGAAGCTTTCTTT
TRBJ2-7,NA,TRBV7-9,NA,CASSMGTGYYEQYF,TGTGCCAGCAGCATGGGGACGGGGTACTACGAGCAGTACTTC
TRBJ1-1,once,TRBV2,NA,CASSGEVEAFF,TGTGCCAGCAGTGGAGAGGTAGAAGCTTTCTTT
TRBJ1-3,NA,TRBV25-1,NA,CASSEYSGFEGGNTIYF,TGTGCCAGCAGTGAATATTCGGGGTTTGAGGGAGGAAACACCATATATTTT
TRBJ2-7,few,TRBV6-5,NA,CASTRVGGAFEQYF,TGTGCCAGCACCCGAGTGGGGGGGGCGTTCGAGCAGTACTTC
TRBJ1-1,NA,TRBV5-4,NA,CASGGIGKAMNTEAFF,TGTGCCAGCGGGGGGATAGGTAAGGCAATGAACACTGAAGCTTTCTTT
TRBJ2-3,NA,TRBV5-1,TRBD2,CASSSGLAGGRDSTDTQYF,TGCGCCAGCAGCTCGGGACTAGCGGGGGGGCGTGATAGCACAGATACGCAGTATTTT
TRBJ2-1,NA,TRBV9,NA,CASSVRLAPEGNEQFF,TGTGCCAGCAGCGTCAGACTGGCCCCGGAGGGGAATGAGCAGTTCTTC
TRBJ1-4,NA,TRBV25-1,NA,CASSRAGEKLFF,TGTGCCAGCAGCCGGGCGGGAGAAAAACTGTTTTTT
TRBJ1-5,NA,TRBV7-8,NA,CASSKVELQPQHF,TGTGCCAGCAGCAAGGTTGAACTTCAGCCCCAGCATTTT
TRBJ1-1,NA,TRBV7-3,NA,CASSARWDTEAFF,TGTGCCAGCAGCGCTCGCTGGGACACTGAAGCTTTCTTT
TRBJ1-4,NA,TRBV5-1,NA,CASSLGQREKLFF,TGCGCCAGCAGCTTGGGACAGCGTGAAAAACTGTTTTTT
TRBJ2-5,NA,TRBV7-9,NA,CASSLDGRQETQYF,TGTGCCAGCAGCTTAGACGGGCGACAAGAGACCCAGTACTTC